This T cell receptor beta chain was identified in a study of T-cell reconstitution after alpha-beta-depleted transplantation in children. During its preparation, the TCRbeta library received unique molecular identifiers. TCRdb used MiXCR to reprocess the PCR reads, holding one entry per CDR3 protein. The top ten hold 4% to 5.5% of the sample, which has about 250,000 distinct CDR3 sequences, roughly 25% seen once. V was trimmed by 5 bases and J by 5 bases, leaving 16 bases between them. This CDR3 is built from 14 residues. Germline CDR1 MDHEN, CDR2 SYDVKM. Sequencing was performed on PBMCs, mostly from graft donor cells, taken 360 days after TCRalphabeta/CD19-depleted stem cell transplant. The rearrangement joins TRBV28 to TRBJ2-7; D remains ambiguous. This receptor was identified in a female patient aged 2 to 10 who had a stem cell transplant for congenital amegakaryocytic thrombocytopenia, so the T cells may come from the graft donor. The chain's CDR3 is CASSKGVKVHEQYF. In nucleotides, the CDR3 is TGTGCCAGCAGTAAGGGTGTCAAGGTCCACGAGCAGTACTTC.